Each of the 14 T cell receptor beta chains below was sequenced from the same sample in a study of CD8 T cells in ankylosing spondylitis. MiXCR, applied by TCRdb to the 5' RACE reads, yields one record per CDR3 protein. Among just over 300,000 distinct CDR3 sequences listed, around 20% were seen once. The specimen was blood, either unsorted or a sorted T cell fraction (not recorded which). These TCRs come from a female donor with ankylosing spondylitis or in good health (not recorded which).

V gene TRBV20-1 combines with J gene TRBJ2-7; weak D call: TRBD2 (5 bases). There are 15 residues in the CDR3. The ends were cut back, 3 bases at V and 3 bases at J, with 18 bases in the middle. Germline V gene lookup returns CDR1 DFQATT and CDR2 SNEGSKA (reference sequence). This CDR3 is CSARTSWESVYEQYF. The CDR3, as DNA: TGCAGTGCTAGGACCTCGTGGGAGTCGGTCTACGAGCAGTACTTC.

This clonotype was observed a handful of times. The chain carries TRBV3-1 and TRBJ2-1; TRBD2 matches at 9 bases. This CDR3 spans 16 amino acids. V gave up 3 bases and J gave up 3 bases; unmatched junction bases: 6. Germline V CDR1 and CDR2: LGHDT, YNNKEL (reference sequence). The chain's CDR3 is CASSHQSGRLYNEQFF. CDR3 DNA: TGTGCCAGCAGCCACCAAAGCGGGAGGCTCTACAATGAGCAGTTCTTC.

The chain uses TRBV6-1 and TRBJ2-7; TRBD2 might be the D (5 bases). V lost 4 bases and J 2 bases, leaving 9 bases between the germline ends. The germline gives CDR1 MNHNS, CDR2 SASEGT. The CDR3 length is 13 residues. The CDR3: CASSADYTYEQYF. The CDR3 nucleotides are TGTGCCAGCAGTGCTGACTATACCTACGAGCAGTACTTC.

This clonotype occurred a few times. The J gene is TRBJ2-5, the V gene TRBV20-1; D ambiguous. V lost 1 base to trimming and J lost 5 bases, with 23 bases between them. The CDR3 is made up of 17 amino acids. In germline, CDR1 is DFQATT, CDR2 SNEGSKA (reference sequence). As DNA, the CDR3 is TGCAGTGCTAGAGTTGCGGCCCTGGAGTCGTCTGGGGAGACCCAGTACTTC. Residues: CSARVAALESSGETQYF.

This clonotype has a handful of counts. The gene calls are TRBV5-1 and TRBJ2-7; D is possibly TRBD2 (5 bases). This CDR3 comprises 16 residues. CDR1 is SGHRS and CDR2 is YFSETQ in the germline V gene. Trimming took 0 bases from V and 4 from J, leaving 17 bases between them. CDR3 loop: CASSLGTSNQPYEQYF. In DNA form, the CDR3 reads TGCGCCAGCAGCTTGGGGACTTCCAATCAGCCATACGAGCAGTACTTC.

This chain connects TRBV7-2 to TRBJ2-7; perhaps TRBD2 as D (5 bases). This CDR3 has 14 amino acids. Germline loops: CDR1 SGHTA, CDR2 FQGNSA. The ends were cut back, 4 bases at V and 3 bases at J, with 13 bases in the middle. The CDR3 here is CASSSISDFYEQYF. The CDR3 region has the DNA TGTGCCAGCAGCTCGATATCGGACTTCTACGAGCAGTACTTC. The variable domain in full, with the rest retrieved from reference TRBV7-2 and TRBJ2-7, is GAGVSQSPSNKVTEKGKDVELRCDPISGHTALYWYRQSLGQGLEFLIYFQGNSAPDKSGLPSDRFSAERTGGSVSTLTIQRTQQEDSAVYLCASSSISDFYEQYFGPGTRLTVT.

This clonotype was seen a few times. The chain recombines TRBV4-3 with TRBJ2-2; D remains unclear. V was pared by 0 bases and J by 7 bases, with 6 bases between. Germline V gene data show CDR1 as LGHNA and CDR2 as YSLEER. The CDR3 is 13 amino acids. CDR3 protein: CASSQDGIGELFF. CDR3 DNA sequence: TGCGCCAGCAGCCAAGATGGTATCGGGGAGCTGTTTTTT.

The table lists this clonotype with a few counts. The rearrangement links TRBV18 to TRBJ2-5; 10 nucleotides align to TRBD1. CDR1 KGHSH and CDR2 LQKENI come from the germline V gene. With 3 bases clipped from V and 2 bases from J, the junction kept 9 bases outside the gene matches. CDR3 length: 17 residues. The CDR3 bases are TGTGCCAGCTCACCTTCTTCGGGACAGGGGTTTCAAGAGACCCAGTACTTC. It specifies CASSPSSGQGFQETQYF.

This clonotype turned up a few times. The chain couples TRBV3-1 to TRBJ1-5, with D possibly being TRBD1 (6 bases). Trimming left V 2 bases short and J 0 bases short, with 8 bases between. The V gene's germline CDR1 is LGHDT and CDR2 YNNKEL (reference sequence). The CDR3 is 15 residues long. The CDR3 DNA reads TGTGCCAGCAGCCAACAGGGGCATAGCAATCAGCCCCAGCATTTT. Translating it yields CASSQQGHSNQPQHF.

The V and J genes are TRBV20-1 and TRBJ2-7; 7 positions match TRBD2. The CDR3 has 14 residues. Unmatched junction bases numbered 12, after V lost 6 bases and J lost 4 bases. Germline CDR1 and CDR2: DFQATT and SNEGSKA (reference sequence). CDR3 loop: CSAGGKRAGYEQYF. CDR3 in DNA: TGCAGTGCGGGAGGGAAAAGGGCTGGGTACGAGCAGTACTTC.

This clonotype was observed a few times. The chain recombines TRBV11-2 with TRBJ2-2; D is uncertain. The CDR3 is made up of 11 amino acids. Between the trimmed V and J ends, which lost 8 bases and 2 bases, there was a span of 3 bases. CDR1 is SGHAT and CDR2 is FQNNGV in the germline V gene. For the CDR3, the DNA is TGTGCCAGCGGCAACACCGGGGAGCTGTTTTTT. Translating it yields CASGNTGELFF.

The CDR3 nucleotides read TGTGCCAGCAGTTTAGAGGCTAATCAGCCCCAGCATTTT. Amino acid sequence: CASSLEANQPQHF. The rearrangement links TRBV12-3 or TRBV12-4 to TRBJ1-5; D unclear. Trimming shortened V by 1 base and J by 4 bases, and 5 bases separated the two germline ends. The CDR3 extends over 13 amino acids.

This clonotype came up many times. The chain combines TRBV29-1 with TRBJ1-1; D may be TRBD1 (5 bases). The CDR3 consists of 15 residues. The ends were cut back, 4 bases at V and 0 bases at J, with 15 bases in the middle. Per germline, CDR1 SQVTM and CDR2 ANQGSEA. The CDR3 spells CSVAGVGGMNTEAFF. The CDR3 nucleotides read TGCAGCGTTGCAGGTGTTGGGGGGATGAACACTGAAGCTTTCTTT. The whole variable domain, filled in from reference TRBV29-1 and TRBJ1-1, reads SAVISQKPSRDICQRGTSLTIQCQVDSQVTMMFWYRQQPGQSLTLIATANQGSEATYESGFVIDKFPISRPNLTFSTLTVSNMSPEDSSIYLCSVAGVGGMNTEAFFGQGTRLTVV.

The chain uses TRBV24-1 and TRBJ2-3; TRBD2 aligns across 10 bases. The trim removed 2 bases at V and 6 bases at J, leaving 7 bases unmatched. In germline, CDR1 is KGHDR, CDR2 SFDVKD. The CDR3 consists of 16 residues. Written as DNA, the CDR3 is TGTGCCACCAGTGATTGGGGGACTAGCGATGGGGATACGCAGTATTTT. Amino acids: CATSDWGTSDGDTQYF.